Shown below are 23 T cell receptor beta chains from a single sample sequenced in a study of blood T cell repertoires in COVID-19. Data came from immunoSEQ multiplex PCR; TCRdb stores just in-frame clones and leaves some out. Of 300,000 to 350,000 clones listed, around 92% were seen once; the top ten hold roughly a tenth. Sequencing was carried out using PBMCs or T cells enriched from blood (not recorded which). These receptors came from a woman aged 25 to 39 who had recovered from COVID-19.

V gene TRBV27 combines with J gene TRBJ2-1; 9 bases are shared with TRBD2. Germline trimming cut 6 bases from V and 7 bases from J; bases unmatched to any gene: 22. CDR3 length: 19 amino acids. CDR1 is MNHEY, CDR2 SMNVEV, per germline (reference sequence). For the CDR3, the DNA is TGTGCCAGCAGCCATCCACTGTTTAGGCGCGGGAGGGCCAATAATGAGCAGTTCTTC. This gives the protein CASSHPLFRRGRANNEQFF.

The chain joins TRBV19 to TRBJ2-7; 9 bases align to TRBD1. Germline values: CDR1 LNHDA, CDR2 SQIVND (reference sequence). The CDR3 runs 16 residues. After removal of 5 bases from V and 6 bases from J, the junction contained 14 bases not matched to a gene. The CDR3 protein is CASSSSRTGARTEQYF. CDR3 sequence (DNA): TGTGCCAGTAGTTCCTCTCGGACAGGGGCTCGGACCGAGCAGTACTTC.

This CDR3 is CASTRGHNEQFF. The CDR3 DNA sequence: TGTGCCAGTACGCGGGGGCACAATGAGCAGTTCTTC. The chain links TRBV19 to TRBJ2-1; maybe TRBD2 (7 bases). Germline CDR1 is LNHDA and CDR2 is SQIVND (reference sequence). V lost 7 bases to trimming and J lost 5 bases, with 9 bases between them. This CDR3 is built from 12 residues.

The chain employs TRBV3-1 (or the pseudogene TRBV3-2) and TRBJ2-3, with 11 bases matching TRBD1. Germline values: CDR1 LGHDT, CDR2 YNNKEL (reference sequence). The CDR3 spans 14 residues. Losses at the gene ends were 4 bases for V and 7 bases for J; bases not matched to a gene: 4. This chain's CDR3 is CASSRGQGAYTQYF. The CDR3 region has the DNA TGTGCCAGCAGCCGCGGACAGGGGGCATATACGCAGTATTTT.

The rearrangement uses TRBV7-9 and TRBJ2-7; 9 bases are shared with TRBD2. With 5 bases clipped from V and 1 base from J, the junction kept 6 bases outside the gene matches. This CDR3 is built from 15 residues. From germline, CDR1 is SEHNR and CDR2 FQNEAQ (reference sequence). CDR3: CASSRGGGRSYEQYF. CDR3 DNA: TGTGCCAGCAGCCGCGGGGGGGGCAGATCCTACGAGCAGTACTTC.

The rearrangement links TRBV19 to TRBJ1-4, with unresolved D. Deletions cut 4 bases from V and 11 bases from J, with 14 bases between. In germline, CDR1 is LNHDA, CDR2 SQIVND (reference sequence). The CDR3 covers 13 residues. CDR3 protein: CASSTLNEGKLFF. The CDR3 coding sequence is TGTGCCAGTAGTACCCTCAACGAGGGCAAACTGTTTTTT.

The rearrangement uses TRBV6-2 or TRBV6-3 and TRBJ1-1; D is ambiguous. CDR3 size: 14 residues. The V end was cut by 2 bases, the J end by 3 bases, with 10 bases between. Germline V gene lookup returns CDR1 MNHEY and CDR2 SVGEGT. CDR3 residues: CASSYGPGYTEAFF. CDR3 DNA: TGTGCCAGCAGTTACGGTCCGGGATACACTGAAGCTTTCTTT.

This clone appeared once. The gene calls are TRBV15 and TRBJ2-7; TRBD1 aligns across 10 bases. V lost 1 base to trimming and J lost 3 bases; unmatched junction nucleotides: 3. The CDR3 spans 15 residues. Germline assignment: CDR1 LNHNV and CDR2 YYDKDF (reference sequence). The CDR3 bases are TGTGCCACCAGCAGAGCGGGGACAGGGGTCTACGAGCAGTACTTC. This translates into CATSRAGTGVYEQYF.

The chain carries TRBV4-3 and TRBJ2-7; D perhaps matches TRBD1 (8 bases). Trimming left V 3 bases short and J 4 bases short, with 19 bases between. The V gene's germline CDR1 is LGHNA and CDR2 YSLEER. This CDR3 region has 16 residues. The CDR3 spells CASSQILDREGYEQYF. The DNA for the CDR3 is TGCGCCAGCAGCCAGATCCTGGACAGGGAGGGATACGAGCAGTACTTC.

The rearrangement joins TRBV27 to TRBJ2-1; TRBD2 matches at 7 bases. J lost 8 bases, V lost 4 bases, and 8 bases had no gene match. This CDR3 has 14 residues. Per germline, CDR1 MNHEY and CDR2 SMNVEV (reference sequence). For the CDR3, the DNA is TGTGCCAGCAGTTCCCGACTAGCTGGGGATGAGCAGTTCTTC. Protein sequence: CASSSRLAGDEQFF.

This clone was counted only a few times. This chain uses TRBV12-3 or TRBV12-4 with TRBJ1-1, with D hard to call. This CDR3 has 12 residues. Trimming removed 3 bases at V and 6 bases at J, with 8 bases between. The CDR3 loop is CASSLRRSEAFF. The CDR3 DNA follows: TGTGCCAGCAGTTTGAGGAGGTCTGAAGCTTTCTTT.

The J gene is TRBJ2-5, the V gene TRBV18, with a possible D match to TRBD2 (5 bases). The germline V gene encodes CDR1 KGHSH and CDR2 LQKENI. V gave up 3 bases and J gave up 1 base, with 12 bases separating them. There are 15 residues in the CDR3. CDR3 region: CASSPGMDFQETQYF. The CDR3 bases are TGTGCCAGCTCACCGGGGATGGACTTCCAAGAGACCCAGTACTTC.

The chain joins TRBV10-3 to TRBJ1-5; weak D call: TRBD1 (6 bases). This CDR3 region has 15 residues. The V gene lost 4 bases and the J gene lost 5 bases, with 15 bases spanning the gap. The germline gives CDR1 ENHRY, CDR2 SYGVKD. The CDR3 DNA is TGTGCCATCAGTGGACAGGCCAATTTTGATCAGCCCCAGCATTTT. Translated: CAISGQANFDQPQHF.

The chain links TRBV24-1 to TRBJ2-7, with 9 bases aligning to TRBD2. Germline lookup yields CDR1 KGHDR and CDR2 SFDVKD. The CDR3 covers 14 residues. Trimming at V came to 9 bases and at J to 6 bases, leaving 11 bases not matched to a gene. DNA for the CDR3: TGTGCCACCCAAACTAGCGGGCCGCCCAGCGAGCAGTACTTC. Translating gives CATQTSGPPSEQYF.

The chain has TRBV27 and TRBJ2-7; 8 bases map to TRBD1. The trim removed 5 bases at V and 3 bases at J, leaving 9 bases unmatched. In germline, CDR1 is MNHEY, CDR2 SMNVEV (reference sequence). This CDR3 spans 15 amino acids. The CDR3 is CASSPDRDLIYEQYF. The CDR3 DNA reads TGTGCCAGCAGTCCGGACAGGGACTTAATCTACGAGCAGTACTTC.

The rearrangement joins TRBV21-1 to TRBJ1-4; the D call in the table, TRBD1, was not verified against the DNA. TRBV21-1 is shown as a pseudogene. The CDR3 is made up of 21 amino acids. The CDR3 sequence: CASSKVSGQSHHEKANEKLFF. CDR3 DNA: TGTGCCAGCAGCAAAGTCTCCGGACAATCCCACCACGAAAAGGCTAATGAAAAACTGTTTTTT.

The CDR3 nucleotides are TGTGCCATCAGAGGGCAGGGGGCTCTGCCCGGGGAGCTGTTTTTT. Its translation is CAIRGQGALPGELFF. The chain couples TRBV10-3 to TRBJ2-2; 8 nucleotides line up with TRBD1. With 6 bases clipped from V and 6 bases from J, the junction kept 9 bases outside the gene matches. The CDR3 loop spans 15 amino acids. Per germline, CDR1 ENHRY and CDR2 SYGVKD.

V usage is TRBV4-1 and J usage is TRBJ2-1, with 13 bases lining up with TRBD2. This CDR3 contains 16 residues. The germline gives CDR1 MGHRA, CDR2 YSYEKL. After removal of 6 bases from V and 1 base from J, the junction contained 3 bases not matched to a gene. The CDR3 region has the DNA TGCGCCAGCAGAACGGGACTAGCGGGATCCTACAATGAGCAGTTCTTC. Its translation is CASRTGLAGSYNEQFF.

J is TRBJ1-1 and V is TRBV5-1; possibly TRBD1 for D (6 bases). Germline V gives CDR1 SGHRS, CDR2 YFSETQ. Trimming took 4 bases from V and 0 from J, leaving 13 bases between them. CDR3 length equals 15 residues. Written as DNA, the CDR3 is TGCGCCAGCAGCCTAGACAGGACCCTGAACACTGAAGCTTTCTTT. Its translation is CASSLDRTLNTEAFF.

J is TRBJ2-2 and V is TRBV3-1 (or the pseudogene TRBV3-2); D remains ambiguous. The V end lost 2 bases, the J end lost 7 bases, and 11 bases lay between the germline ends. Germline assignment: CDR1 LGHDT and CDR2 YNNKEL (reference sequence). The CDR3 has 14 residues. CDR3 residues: CASSQLIAGGELFF. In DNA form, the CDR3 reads TGTGCCAGCAGCCAACTGATAGCTGGCGGGGAGCTGTTTTTT.

CDR3 in DNA: TGTGCCAGCAGTTTTACTAGCGGGGACAATGAGCAGTTCTTC. It codes for CASSFTSGDNEQFF. The chain has TRBV27 and TRBJ2-1; 10 bases are a match to TRBD2. The germline CDR1 and CDR2 sequences are MNHEY and SMNVEV (reference sequence). The junction had 1 base not matched to a gene; V was cut back by 3 bases and J by 5 bases. The CDR3 extends over 14 amino acids.

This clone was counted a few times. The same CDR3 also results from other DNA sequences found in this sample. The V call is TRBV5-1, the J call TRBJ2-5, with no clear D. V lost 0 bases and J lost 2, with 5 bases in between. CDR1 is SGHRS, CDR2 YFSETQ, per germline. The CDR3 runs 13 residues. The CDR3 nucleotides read TGCGCCAGCAGCTTGGGGCAGCAAGAGACCCAGTACTTC. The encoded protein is CASSLGQQETQYF. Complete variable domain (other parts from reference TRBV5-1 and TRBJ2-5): KAGVTQTPRYLIKTRGQQVTLSCSPISGHRSVSWYQQTPGQGLQFLFEYFSETQRNKGNFPGRFSGRQFSNSRSEMNVSTLELGDSALYLCASSLGQQETQYFGPGTRLLVL.

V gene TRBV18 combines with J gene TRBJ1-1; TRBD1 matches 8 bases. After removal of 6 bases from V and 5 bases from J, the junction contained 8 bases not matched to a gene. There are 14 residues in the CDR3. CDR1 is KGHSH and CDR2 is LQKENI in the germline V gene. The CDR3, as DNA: TGTGCCAGCTCGGACGGACAGGGTTGGACTGAAGCTTTCTTT. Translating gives CASSDGQGWTEAFF.